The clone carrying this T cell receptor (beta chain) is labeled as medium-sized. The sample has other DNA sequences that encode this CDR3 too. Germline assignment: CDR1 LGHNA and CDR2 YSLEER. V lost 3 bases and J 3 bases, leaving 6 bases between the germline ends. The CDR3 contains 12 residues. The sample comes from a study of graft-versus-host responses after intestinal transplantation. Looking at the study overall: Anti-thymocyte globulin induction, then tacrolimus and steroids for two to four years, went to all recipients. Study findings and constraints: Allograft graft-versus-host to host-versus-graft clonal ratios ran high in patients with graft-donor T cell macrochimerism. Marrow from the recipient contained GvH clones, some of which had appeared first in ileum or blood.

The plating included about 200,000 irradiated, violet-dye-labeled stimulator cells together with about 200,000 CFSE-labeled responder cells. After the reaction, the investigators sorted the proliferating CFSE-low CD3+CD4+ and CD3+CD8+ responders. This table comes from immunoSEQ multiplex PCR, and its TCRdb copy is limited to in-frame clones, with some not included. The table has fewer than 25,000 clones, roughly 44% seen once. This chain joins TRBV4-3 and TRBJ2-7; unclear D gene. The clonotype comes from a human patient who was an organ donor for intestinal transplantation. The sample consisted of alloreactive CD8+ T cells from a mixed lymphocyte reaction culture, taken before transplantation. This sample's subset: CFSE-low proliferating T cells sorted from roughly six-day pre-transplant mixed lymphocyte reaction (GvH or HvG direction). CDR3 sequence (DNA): TGCGCCAGCAGCCAGGACGGCTACGAGCAGTACTTC. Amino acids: CASSQDGYEQYF.